The 9 T cell receptor beta chains listed next were all sequenced from one sample in a study of PD-L1 blockade in urothelial cancer. Using immunoSEQ multiplex PCR, the repertoire was profiled, and TCRdb retains in-frame clones only, with some absent. The sample records around 60,000 clones, approximately 80% being singletons. Noted time point: pretreatment peripheral blood. The sequencing here drew on PBMCs, taken around atezolizumab (anti-PD-L1) treatment. Receptors originate from a man aged 70 or older with urothelial cancer.

This clone was detected only once. V usage is TRBV29-1 and J usage is TRBJ2-3, with 8 positions matching TRBD2. Germline CDR1 reads SQVTM; CDR2 reads ANQGSEA. The V and J ends lost 1 base and 0 bases, in that order; junction bases with no gene match: 0. This CDR3 is 14 amino acids long. This chain's CDR3 is CSVEVAGSTDTQYF. The CDR3 nucleotides are TGCAGCGTTGAAGTAGCGGGGAGCACAGATACGCAGTATTTT.

The chain is built from TRBV11-2 and TRBJ2-1, with D maybe TRBD2 (7 bases). The CDR3 consists of 14 residues. With 11 bases removed from V and 7 bases from J, the gap between germline ends came to 21 bases. Germline CDR1 and CDR2: SGHAT and FQNNGV. The CDR3 DNA reads as TGTGCCGGGGGGGCTAGCGGTTTGGGGAATGAGCAGTTCTTC. Translation gives CAGGASGLGNEQFF.

The chain uses TRBV18 and TRBJ1-2, with D possibly TRBD1 on 6 matching bases. There are 15 residues in the CDR3. CDR1 is KGHSH, CDR2 LQKENI, per germline. Deletions cut 0 bases from V and 4 bases from J, with 12 bases between. CDR3 nucleotides: TGTGCCAGCTCACCACCCGGGGGGCTGAGCTATGGCTACACCTTC. It translates to CASSPPGGLSYGYTF.

Only one count was recorded for this clone. The chain couples TRBV4-1 to TRBJ2-5; 7 nucleotides match TRBD2. The V gene's germline CDR1 is MGHRA and CDR2 YSYEKL. This CDR3 is built from 17 residues. Trimming at V came to 1 base and at J to 2 bases, leaving 10 bases not matched to a gene. The CDR3 protein is CASSQGTSTARQETQYF. CDR3 DNA: TGCGCCAGCAGCCAAGGGACTAGTACCGCGAGGCAAGAGACCCAGTACTTC.

The chain uses TRBV7-3 and TRBJ1-1; possible D gene TRBD1, 6 bases. The germline V gene encodes CDR1 SGHTA and CDR2 FQGTGA. There are 17 residues in the CDR3. V dropped 5 bases and J dropped 1 base, with 20 bases sitting between them. In nucleotides, the CDR3 is TGTGCCAGCAGCCCCCTGGGGGGGCTTGGCCCGAACACTGAAGCTTTCTTT. It specifies CASSPLGGLGPNTEAFF.

The gene calls are TRBV5-1 and TRBJ2-5; a weak D match, TRBD1 (6 bases). The ends were cut back, 4 bases at V and 4 bases at J, with 17 bases in the middle. From germline, CDR1 is SGHRS and CDR2 YFSETQ. The CDR3 is 15 amino acids. The CDR3 spells CASSVSGTYGETQYF. The CDR3 coding sequence is TGCGCCAGCAGCGTATCCGGGACATATGGAGAGACCCAGTACTTC.

J is TRBJ2-1 and V is TRBV19, with TRBD2 matching 8 bases. There are 14 residues in the CDR3. CDR1 is LNHDA, CDR2 SQIVND, per germline (reference sequence). V shed 1 base, J shed 5 bases, and the junction held 1 base outside the gene matches. For the CDR3, the DNA is TGTGCCAGTAGTATAGGCGGGAGGAACAATGAGCAGTTCTTC. Protein product: CASSIGGRNNEQFF.

The rearrangement uses TRBV7-6 and TRBJ2-7; 10 positions agree with TRBD1. Trimming cost V 3 bases and J 5 bases; bases outside gene matches: 7. CDR3 length equals 15 residues. Germline V lookup: CDR1 SGHVS, CDR2 FNYEAQ. The CDR3 loop reads CASSLQGQGPHEQYF. The CDR3, as DNA: TGTGCCAGCAGCTTGCAGGGACAGGGGCCCCACGAGCAGTACTTC. The full variable domain, its missing parts supplied by reference TRBV7-6 and TRBJ2-7, is GAGVSQSPRYKVTKRGQDVALRCDPISGHVSLYWYRQALGQGPEFLTYFNYEAQQDKSGLPNDRFSAERPEGSISTLTIQRTEQRDSAMYRCASSLQGQGPHEQYFGPGTRLTVT.

There are a few counts of this clone. The chain uses TRBV7-8 and TRBJ1-2; the D gene is possibly TRBD1 (6 bases). This CDR3 spans 17 amino acids. V gave up 5 bases and J gave up 4 bases, with 23 bases separating them. The germline V gene encodes CDR1 SGHVS and CDR2 FQNEAQ. The DNA for the CDR3 is TGTGCCAGCAGCACATCCGGGACAAGGGTTGGGGGCTATGGCTACACCTTC. Protein sequence: CASSTSGTRVGGYGYTF.